The 4 T cell receptor beta chains below were found in one sample sequenced in a study of blood T cell repertoires in COVID-19. This table comes from immunoSEQ multiplex PCR, and its TCRdb copy is limited to in-frame clones, with some not included. The repertoire holds about 380,000 clones, with approximately 87% as singletons. Sequenced sample: PBMCs or T cells enriched from blood (not recorded which). All receptors come from a man aged 30 to 39 who had recovered from COVID-19.

J is TRBJ2-5 and V is TRBV10-3; TRBD1 agrees at 7 bases. The CDR3 has 15 amino acids. V dropped 2 bases and J dropped 2; count of bases not matched to a gene: 5. From germline, CDR1 is ENHRY and CDR2 SYGVKD. The CDR3 nucleotides are TGTGCCATCAGTGAGCAGGGACAGACTCAAGAGACCCAGTACTTC. Translation: CAISEQGQTQETQYF.

This chain uses TRBV6-2 or TRBV6-3 with TRBJ2-7; 9 bases map to TRBD2. The CDR3 runs to 16 residues. Germline CDR1 MNHEY, CDR2 SVGEGT. The junction had 8 bases not matched to a gene; V was cut back by 2 bases and J by 3 bases. The CDR3 sequence is CASSYDRRGGFYEQYF. The DNA for the CDR3 is TGTGCCAGCAGTTACGATCGGCGGGGGGGATTCTACGAGCAGTACTTC.

The V and J genes are TRBV6-2 or TRBV6-3 and TRBJ2-1; D is unclear. CDR3 length: 11 amino acids. Trimming shortened V by 6 bases and J by 8 bases, and 8 bases separated the two germline ends. From germline, CDR1 is MNHEY and CDR2 SVGEGT. DNA for the CDR3: TGTGCCAGCAGCTCCCCTTATGAGCAGTTCTTC. Translated, it gives CASSSPYEQFF.

Turning to this clone: Other DNA sequences in the same sample also yield this CDR3. The J gene is TRBJ1-5, the V gene TRBV19; D remains unclear. Trimming shortened V by 3 bases and J by 3 bases, and 6 bases separated the two germline ends. Germline V CDR1 and CDR2: LNHDA, SQIVND (reference sequence). The CDR3 has 13 amino acids. The CDR3 is CASSMTANQPQHF. CDR3 coding DNA: TGTGCCAGTAGTATGACTGCCAATCAGCCCCAGCATTTT.